This entry features one TCR beta chain sequence. Antigen specificity is unknown. After isolation, RNA underwent reverse transcription to generate cDNA as the sequencing template. Profiling relied on immunoSEQ multiplex PCR, and the TCRdb table lists in-frame clones only, not all of them. The sample holds 120,000 or so clones; less than 50% are singletons and the top ten take about 11%. This entry belongs to a study of CD8+ T cells in alopecia areata. Study results and limitations: Although TCR sharing was seen in mice, sharing across patients was less clear, possibly for HLA-related reasons. The study found higher clonality in lesional than normal scalp, especially in alopecia totalis/universalis.

Those with alopecia areata gave lesional scalp punch biopsies and peripheral blood. Sorting of CD4+ and CD8+ T cells was performed on PBMCs. V lost 10 bases to trimming and J lost 7 bases; unmatched junction nucleotides: 8. This CDR3 contains 14 residues. Looked up from germline, CDR1 is SNHLY and CDR2 is FYNNEI. The sample taken for sequencing was NKG2D-low CD8+ T cells sorted from blood. This rearrangement joins TRBV2 to TRBJ2-1; 12 nucleotides agree with TRBD2. This receptor was identified in a human donor with alopecia areata. CDR3 in amino acids: CATLLAGGGNEQFF. In DNA, the CDR3 is TGTGCCACCCTACTAGCGGGAGGAGGTAATGAGCAGTTCTTC.